Here is one TCR beta chain with its context. This sample is part of a study of early T cells in non-severe SARS-CoV-2 infection. TCRdb re-called the 5' RACE reads through MiXCR, storing one row per CDR3 protein. The sample has approximately 81,000 distinct CDR3 sequences, roughly an eighth seen once; the top ten hold roughly 5.5%. The CDR3 extends over 14 amino acids. V gave up 4 bases and J gave up 0 bases; unmatched junction bases: 1. Germline CDR1 reads SQVTM; CDR2 reads ANQGSEA. The sample consisted of whole blood. J is TRBJ2-2 and V is TRBV29-1; 8 nucleotides agree with TRBD2. The source is an adult who was a healthcare worker with PCR-confirmed SARS-CoV-2 infection or an uninfected control (not recorded which). CDR3 loop: CSVAGGTNTGELFF. CDR3 DNA: TGCAGCGTTGCGGGAGGGACGAACACCGGGGAGCTGTTTTTT.